This T cell receptor (beta chain) originates from a study of technical replicates of blood from several donors. The CDR3 contains 16 residues. V shed 4 bases, J shed 5 bases, and the junction held 4 bases outside the gene matches. Germline V gene lookup returns CDR1 MGHRA and CDR2 YSYEKL. Sequenced by immunoSEQ multiplex PCR; TCRdb stores in-frame clones only, minus some. The data hold tens of thousands of clones, with about nine tenths observed a single time. This clone appeared once. Sequences were obtained from T cells isolated from PBMCs. The chain carries TRBV4-1 and TRBJ2-2, with TRBD2 matching over 13 bases. The clonotype originates from a human donor in good health. The DNA of the CDR3 is TGCGCCAGCAGCCCCGGACTAGCGGGAGATACCGGGGAGCTGTTTTTT. Residues: CASSPGLAGDTGELFF.